This T cell receptor beta chain comes out of a study of cytotoxic CD8 clonotypes in ibrutinib-treated CLL. V gave up 8 bases and J gave up 2 bases; unmatched junction bases: 6. Per germline, CDR1 LNHDA and CDR2 SQIVND (reference sequence). There are 15 residues in the CDR3. Assay: immunoSEQ multiplex PCR; the TCRdb copy retains only in-frame clones and omits some. The top ten clones hold just under 6.5% of a sample with fewer than 400,000 clones, over 60% of them seen once. This clone was observed a few times. The V gene is TRBV19, the J gene TRBJ2-7; 13 bases agree with TRBD2. Sequencing was performed on PBMCs, taken after 36 months of ibrutinib treatment. This TCR came from a human donor with chronic lymphocytic leukemia. In nucleotides, the CDR3 is TGTGCCAGTTCAGGACTAGCGGGGGTTACCTACGAGCAGTACTTC. It is translated as CASSGLAGVTYEQYF.